This T cell receptor (beta chain) was documented in a study of blood T cell repertoires in COVID-19. How the authors handled the data: Nucleated cell number was recorded as an estimate derived from reference gene primer amplification. Libraries were prepared by immunoSEQ multiplex PCR; TCRdb keeps only in-frame clonotypes and omits some of them. V, J and clone size are those of that table, while D and trimming were read from the DNA. The data show about 300,000 clones, with about 85% seen just once and roughly 2.6% held by the top ten. The CDR3 runs 18 residues. The sample taken for sequencing was PBMCs or T cells enriched from blood (not recorded which). This receptor was taken from a woman between 50 and 59 years old who had recovered from COVID-19. This chain connects TRBV21-1 to TRBJ1-1. TRBV21-1 is designated a pseudogene. This chain's CDR3 is CASSLHSGTLGGHTEAFF. The CDR3 nucleotides read TGTGCCAGCAGCTTACATTCCGGGACCCTCGGGGGGCACACTGAAGCTTTCTTT.